The 20 T cell receptor beta chains presented below share a single source sample, sequenced in a study of T-cell reconstitution after alpha-beta-depleted transplantation in children. It was with unique molecular identifiers that the TCRbeta library was prepared. TCRdb analysed the PCR reads with MiXCR anew, one entry per CDR3 protein. Of 490,000 or so distinct CDR3 sequences in the sample, over 9.5% were seen once. The sample consisted of PBMCs, taken before TCRalphabeta/CD19-depleted stem cell transplant. Every receptor here comes from a child between 2 and 9 years old with inherited bone marrow failure, due to receive a stem cell transplant.

This clonotype has at least ten counts. The chain carries TRBV5-5 and TRBJ2-1, with D possibly being TRBD1 (6 bases). V shed 3 bases and J shed 3 bases, with 10 bases lying between them. Germline-derived CDR1 and CDR2 are SGHKS and YYEKEE (reference sequence). This CDR3 is 14 amino acids long. CDR3 nucleotides: TGTGCCAGCAGCTGGGACATACTCTACAATGAGCAGTTCTTC. It specifies CASSWDILYNEQFF.

This clonotype was observed many times. This sequence joins TRBV6-1 and TRBJ2-3; D gene uncertain. The CDR3 runs to 14 residues. Germline V gives CDR1 MNHNS, CDR2 SASEGT. The germline V and J ends were trimmed by 2 bases and 2 bases, with 8 bases remaining between them. The CDR3 reads CASSENWSTDTQYF. CDR3 bases: TGTGCCAGCAGTGAAAATTGGTCCACAGATACGCAGTATTTT.

The chain carries TRBV20-1 and TRBJ2-3, with D unresolved. Trimming shortened V by 7 bases and J by 5 bases, and 10 bases separated the two germline ends. Germline V gene data show CDR1 as DFQATT and CDR2 as SNEGSKA (reference sequence). The CDR3 totals 11 residues. This CDR3 is CSDSVGDTQYF. CDR3 DNA sequence: TGCAGTGATAGTGTGGGAGATACGCAGTATTTT.

This clonotype was observed a few times. The chain has TRBV12-3 or TRBV12-4 and TRBJ1-5; D is perhaps TRBD1 (6 bases). V was clipped by 3 bases and J by 3 bases, with 9 bases between them. This CDR3 has 14 amino acids. CDR3: CASSFGTFNQPQHF. CDR3 coding DNA: TGTGCCAGCAGTTTCGGGACATTCAATCAGCCCCAGCATTTT.

The chain employs TRBV28 and TRBJ2-7; 8 positions agree with TRBD1. The V gene end was trimmed by 3 bases and the J gene end by 2 bases; junction bases not matched to a gene: 6. The CDR3 extends over 15 amino acids. Germline V gene sequence: CDR1 MDHEN, CDR2 SYDVKM. The CDR3 protein is CASSFGLTGAYEQYF. CDR3 DNA: TGTGCCAGCAGTTTCGGTCTGACAGGGGCCTACGAGCAGTACTTC.

Remarks on this clonotype: A clone one base away is much larger, so this may be a read error. J is TRBJ2-7 and V is TRBV5-1; D uncertain. The CDR3 runs to 12 residues. CDR1 is SGHRS and CDR2 is YFSETQ in the germline V gene. CDR3 residues: CASGLSWDEQYF. The CDR3 DNA reads as TGCGCCAGCGGCTTGTCGTGGGACGAGCAGTACTTC.

This clonotype was seen more than once but under ten times. The chain couples TRBV7-9 to TRBJ2-7; TRBD2 might be the D (6 bases). Trimming stripped 5 bases from V and 1 base from J, with 18 bases between. This CDR3 has 16 residues. CDR1 and CDR2 (germline): SEHNR, FQNEAQ (reference sequence). Here the CDR3 DNA reads TGTGCCAGCAGCACGATCCGGGACGGACTATCCTACGAGCAGTACTTC. As protein: CASSTIRDGLSYEQYF.

This clonotype showed up many times. In nucleotides, the CDR3 is TGCGCCAGCAGCCAAGAGGGGACATTTTCAACCTACGAGCAGTACTTC. It encodes CASSQEGTFSTYEQYF. The chain joins TRBV4-3 to TRBJ2-7; a possible D gene is TRBD1 (6 bases). This CDR3 comprises 16 residues. Germline CDR1 and CDR2: LGHNA and YSLEER. Trimming left V 0 bases short and J 2 bases short, with 14 bases between.

V gene TRBV11-1 combines with J gene TRBJ2-6; 7 bases fit TRBD1. Germline assignment: CDR1 SGHAT and CDR2 FQDESV (reference sequence). The CDR3 is made up of 18 amino acids. Unmatched junction bases numbered 13, after V lost 8 bases and J lost 0 bases. The CDR3 region has the DNA TGTGCCAGCGGCACAAGGGACAGCCCAAGCTCTGGGGCCAACGTCCTGACTTTC. Protein sequence: CASGTRDSPSSGANVLTF.

This clonotype was observed many times. The chain recombines TRBV27 with TRBJ2-7; TRBD2 agrees at 9 bases. The CDR3 has 15 amino acids. Trimming cost V 4 bases and J 0 bases; bases outside gene matches: 4. Germline loops: CDR1 MNHEY, CDR2 SMNVEV (reference sequence). In nucleotides, the CDR3 is TGTGCCAGCAGTTACCTTAGCGGGAGCTCCTACGAGCAGTACTTC. As protein: CASSYLSGSSYEQYF.

This clonotype was picked up a small number of times. This chain connects TRBV19 to TRBJ2-6; the D gene is possibly TRBD2 (6 bases). Trimming took 9 bases from V and 2 from J, leaving 11 bases between them. There are 14 residues in the CDR3. Germline V lookup: CDR1 LNHDA, CDR2 SQIVND (reference sequence). The CDR3: CASQRAPGANVLTF. CDR3 bases: TGTGCCAGCCAGCGGGCGCCTGGGGCCAACGTCCTGACTTTC.

The gene calls are TRBV7-2 and TRBJ1-2; D is undetermined. CDR1 SGHTA and CDR2 FQGNSA come from the germline V gene. This CDR3 has 12 amino acids. V was cut by 4 bases and J by 5 bases, with 8 bases left in between. The CDR3: CASSSTKYGYTF. The CDR3 nucleotides read TGTGCCAGCAGCTCGACAAAATATGGCTACACCTTC.

This clonotype was picked up a small number of times. The genes are TRBV7-9 and TRBJ1-1, with D hard to call. CDR3 length: 15 amino acids. From germline, CDR1 is SEHNR and CDR2 FQNEAQ (reference sequence). V was shortened by 6 bases and J by 3 bases, with 17 bases between the two germline ends. The CDR3 DNA is TGTGCCAGCAGGGACTCGGATTCGGAGGACACTGAAGCTTTCTTT. Translated, it gives CASRDSDSEDTEAFF.

There are many counts of this clonotype. The gene calls are TRBV2 and TRBJ2-1; TRBD2 matches at 10 bases. Germline loops: CDR1 SNHLY, CDR2 FYNNEI. The CDR3 sequence is 19 residues long. The junction had 11 bases not matched to a gene; V was cut back by 3 bases and J by 0 bases. This chain's CDR3 is CASSDTGSASGSSYNEQFF. The CDR3 DNA reads as TGTGCCAGCAGTGATACGGGATCGGCTAGCGGGAGCTCCTACAATGAGCAGTTCTTC.

The table lists this clonotype with many counts. This chain uses TRBV19 with TRBJ2-7; 12 positions agree with TRBD2. The V segment lost 4 bases and the J segment 6 bases; nucleotides outside the gene matches: 4. The length of the CDR3 is 14 residues. Germline-derived CDR1 and CDR2 are LNHDA and SQIVND (reference sequence). For the CDR3, the DNA is TGTGCCAGTAGTACTCGGACTAGCGGGATCGAGCAGTACTTC. Translation: CASSTRTSGIEQYF. Together with reference TRBV19 and TRBJ2-7, the CDR3 gives the full variable domain: DGGITQSPKYLFRKEGQNVTLSCEQNLNHDAMYWYRQDPGQGLRLIYYSQIVNDFQKGDIAEGYSVSREKKESFPLTVTSAQKNPTAFYLCASSTRTSGIEQYFGPGTRLTVT.

This clonotype was detected ten times or more. The chain recombines TRBV10-3 with TRBJ2-5, with 10 bases lining up with TRBD2. The V segment lost 7 bases and the J segment 6 bases; nucleotides outside the gene matches: 5. In germline, CDR1 is ENHRY, CDR2 SYGVKD. The CDR3 runs to 13 residues. This chain's CDR3 is CAITSSGSKTQYF. The CDR3 region has the DNA TGTGCCATCACATCTAGCGGGAGTAAGACCCAGTACTTC.

This clonotype turned up a few times. The chain links TRBV7-6 to TRBJ2-7; D is unresolved. The CDR3 is 13 residues long. Per germline, CDR1 SGHVS and CDR2 FNYEAQ. V was pared by 3 bases and J by 5 bases, with 11 bases between. For the CDR3, the DNA is TGTGCCAGCAGCTTCCGACCGGCCCACGAGCAGTACTTC. This codes for CASSFRPAHEQYF.

In its sample, this clonotype was seen many times. This rearrangement joins TRBV5-1 to TRBJ2-5; TRBD2 matches at 8 bases. This CDR3 spans 15 amino acids. The J segment lost 2 bases and the V segment lost 0 bases, leaving 3 bases of the junction unmatched. Per germline, CDR1 SGHRS and CDR2 YFSETQ. CDR3: CASSLETSVQETQYF. CDR3 DNA: TGCGCCAGCAGCTTGGAGACTAGCGTTCAAGAGACCCAGTACTTC.

This clonotype has ten or more counts. The V gene is TRBV7-2, the J gene TRBJ2-6, with a weak D call TRBD2 (5 bases). Germline values: CDR1 SGHTA, CDR2 FQGNSA. The ends were cut back, 3 bases at V and 2 bases at J, with 8 bases in the middle. The CDR3 is made up of 15 amino acids. The CDR3 protein is CASSFRGTGANVLTF. Written as DNA, the CDR3 is TGTGCCAGCAGCTTCCGGGGAACTGGGGCCAACGTCCTGACTTTC.

At least ten counts were recorded for this clonotype. The chain carries TRBV5-6 and TRBJ2-7; D uncertain. Germline V gene data show CDR1 as SGHDT and CDR2 as YYEEEE. The length of the CDR3 is 14 residues. The V end was cut by 1 base, the J end by 0 bases, with 8 bases between. The CDR3 loop is CASSLSLASYEQYF. CDR3 in DNA: TGTGCCAGCAGCTTGTCCTTAGCCTCCTACGAGCAGTACTTC.